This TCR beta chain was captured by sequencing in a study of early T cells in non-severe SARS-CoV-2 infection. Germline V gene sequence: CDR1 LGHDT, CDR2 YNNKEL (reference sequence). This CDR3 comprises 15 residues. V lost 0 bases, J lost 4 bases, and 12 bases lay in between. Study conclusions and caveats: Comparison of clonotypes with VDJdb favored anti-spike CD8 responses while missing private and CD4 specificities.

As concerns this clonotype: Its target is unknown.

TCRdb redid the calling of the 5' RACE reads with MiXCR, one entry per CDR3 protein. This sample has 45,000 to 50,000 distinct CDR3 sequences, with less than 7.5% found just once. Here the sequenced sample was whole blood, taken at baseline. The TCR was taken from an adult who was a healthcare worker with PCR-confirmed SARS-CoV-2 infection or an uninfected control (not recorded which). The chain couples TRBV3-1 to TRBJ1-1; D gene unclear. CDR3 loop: CASSQEGLPLTEAFF. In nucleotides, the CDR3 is TGTGCCAGCAGCCAAGAGGGTCTTCCCCTCACTGAAGCTTTCTTT.